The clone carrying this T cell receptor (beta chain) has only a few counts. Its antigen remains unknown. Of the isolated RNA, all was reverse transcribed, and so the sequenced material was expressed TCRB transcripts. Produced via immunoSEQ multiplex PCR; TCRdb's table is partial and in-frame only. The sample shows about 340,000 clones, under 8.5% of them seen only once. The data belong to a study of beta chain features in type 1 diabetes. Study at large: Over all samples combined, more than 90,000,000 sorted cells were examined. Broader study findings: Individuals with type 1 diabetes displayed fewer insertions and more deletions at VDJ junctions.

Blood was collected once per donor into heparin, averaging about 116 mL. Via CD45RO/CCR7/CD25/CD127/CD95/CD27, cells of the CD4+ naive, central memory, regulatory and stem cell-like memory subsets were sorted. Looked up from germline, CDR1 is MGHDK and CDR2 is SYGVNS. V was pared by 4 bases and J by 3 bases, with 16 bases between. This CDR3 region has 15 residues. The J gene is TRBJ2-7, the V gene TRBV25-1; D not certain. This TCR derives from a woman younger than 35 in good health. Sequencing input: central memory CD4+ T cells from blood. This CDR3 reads CASSAHPTGNYEQYF. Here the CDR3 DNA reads TGTGCCAGCAGTGCCCACCCGACTGGGAACTACGAGCAGTACTTC.